This T cell receptor beta chain came from a study of cytomegalovirus exposure and HLA in healthy donors. Remarks on this clone: Its antigen remains unknown.

Study conclusions and caveats: There were some public TCRs occurring in many donors, but most TCR sequences were rare.

Between the trimmed V and J ends, which lost 4 bases and 6 bases, there was a span of 20 bases. Germline V gives CDR1 SGHRS, CDR2 YFSETQ. CDR3 length: 16 amino acids. Generated by immunoSEQ multiplex PCR, the TCRdb table keeps only in-frame clones and is missing some. The sample yields 200,000 or so clones, around nine tenths seen once. The TCR originated in a woman aged 18 to 35 in good health and CMV-seropositive. The V and J genes are TRBV5-1 and TRBJ1-5, with D tentatively TRBD1 (5 bases). What was sequenced was PBMCs. The CDR3 nucleotides are TGCGCCAGCAGCCCCCTGGGGGGAGACCCGACTCAGCCCCAGCATTTT. This gives the protein CASSPLGGDPTQPQHF.